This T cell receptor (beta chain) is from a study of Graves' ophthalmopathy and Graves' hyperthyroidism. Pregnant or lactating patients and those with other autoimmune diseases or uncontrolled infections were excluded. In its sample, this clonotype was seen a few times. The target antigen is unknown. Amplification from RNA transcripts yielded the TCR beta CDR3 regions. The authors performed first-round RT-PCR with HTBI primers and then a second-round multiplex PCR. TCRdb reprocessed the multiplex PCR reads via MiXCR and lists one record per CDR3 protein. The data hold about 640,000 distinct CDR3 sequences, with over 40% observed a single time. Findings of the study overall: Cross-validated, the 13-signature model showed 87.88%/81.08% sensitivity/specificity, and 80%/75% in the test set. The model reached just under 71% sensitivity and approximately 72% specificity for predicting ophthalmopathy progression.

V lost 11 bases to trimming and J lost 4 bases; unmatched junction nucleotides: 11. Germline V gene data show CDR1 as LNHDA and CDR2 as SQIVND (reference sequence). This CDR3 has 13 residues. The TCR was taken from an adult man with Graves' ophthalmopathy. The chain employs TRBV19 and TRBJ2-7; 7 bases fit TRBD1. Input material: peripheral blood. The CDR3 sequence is CAWTLQGRYEQYF. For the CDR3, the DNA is TGTGCCTGGACGTTACAGGGGCGGTACGAGCAGTACTTC.